This T cell receptor (beta chain) came from a study of blood T cell repertoires in COVID-19. Study context: Collection of acute and convalescent COVID-19 samples took place in the United States, Italy and Spain. Sources were T cells, B-cell-depleted T cells, or PBMCs; the material itself was cDNA or gDNA.

Source study methods: How many nucleated cells were present was estimated from reference gene primer amplification. Assay: immunoSEQ multiplex PCR; the TCRdb copy retains only in-frame clones and omits some. V and J calls and clone size are given by that table; D and trimming were obtained from the DNA. Of approximately 300,000 clones in the sample, 85% were seen once. V lost 3 bases, J lost 1 base, and 2 bases stayed unmatched. CDR3 length: 14 amino acids. Germline-derived CDR1 and CDR2 are MDHEN and SYDVKM. The clonotype originates from a woman aged 45 to 65 with active or convalescent COVID-19. Specimen: peripheral blood. This rearrangement joins TRBV28 to TRBJ1-1; TRBD1 agrees at 7 bases. The CDR3 coding sequence is TGTGCCAGCAGTTTTGGGACAGAGAACACTGAAGCTTTCTTT. Translated: CASSFGTENTEAFF. Variable domain in full (rest from reference TRBV28 and TRBJ1-1): DVKVTQSSRYLVKRTGEKVFLECVQDMDHENMFWYRQDPGLGLRLIYFSYDVKMKEKGDIPEGYSVSREKKERFSLILESASTNQTSMYLCASSFGTENTEAFFGQGTRLTVV.